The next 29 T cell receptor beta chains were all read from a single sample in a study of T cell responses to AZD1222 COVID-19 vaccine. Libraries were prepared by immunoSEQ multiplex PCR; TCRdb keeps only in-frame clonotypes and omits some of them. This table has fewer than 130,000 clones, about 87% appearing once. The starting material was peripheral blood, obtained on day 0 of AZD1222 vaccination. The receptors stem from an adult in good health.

The DNA of the CDR3 is TGTGCCAGCAGTTTATATAGCGGGGGGGCCAACACCGGGGAGCTGTTTTTT. This encodes CASSLYSGGANTGELFF. The V call is TRBV28, the J call TRBJ2-2, with 11 bases matching TRBD2. The CDR3 loop spans 17 amino acids. V gave up 1 base and J gave up 2 bases; unmatched junction bases: 3. Germline CDR1 MDHEN, CDR2 SYDVKM.

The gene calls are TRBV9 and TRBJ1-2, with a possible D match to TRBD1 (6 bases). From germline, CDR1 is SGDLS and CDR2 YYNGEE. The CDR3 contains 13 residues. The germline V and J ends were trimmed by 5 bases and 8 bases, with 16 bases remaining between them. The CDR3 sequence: CASRNQGKRGYTF. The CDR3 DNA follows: TGTGCCAGCAGGAATCAGGGGAAGAGGGGCTACACCTTC.

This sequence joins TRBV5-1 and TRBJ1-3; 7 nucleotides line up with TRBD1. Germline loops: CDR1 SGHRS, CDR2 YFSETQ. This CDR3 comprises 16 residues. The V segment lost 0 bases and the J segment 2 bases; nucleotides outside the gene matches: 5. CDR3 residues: CASSLEQGFTGNTIYF. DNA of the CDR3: TGCGCCAGCAGCTTGGAACAGGGGTTCACTGGAAACACCATATATTTT. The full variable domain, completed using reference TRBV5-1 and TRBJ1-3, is KAGVTQTPRYLIKTRGQQVTLSCSPISGHRSVSWYQQTPGQGLQFLFEYFSETQRNKGNFPGRFSGRQFSNSRSEMNVSTLELGDSALYLCASSLEQGFTGNTIYFGEGSWLTVV.

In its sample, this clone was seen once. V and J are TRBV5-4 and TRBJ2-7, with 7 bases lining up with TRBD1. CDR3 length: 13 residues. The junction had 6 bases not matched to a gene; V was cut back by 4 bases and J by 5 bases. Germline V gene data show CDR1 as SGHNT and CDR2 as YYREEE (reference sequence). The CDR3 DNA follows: TGTGCCAGCAGCGAAAGAGGGGGCGACGAGCAGTACTTC. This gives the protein CASSERGGDEQYF.

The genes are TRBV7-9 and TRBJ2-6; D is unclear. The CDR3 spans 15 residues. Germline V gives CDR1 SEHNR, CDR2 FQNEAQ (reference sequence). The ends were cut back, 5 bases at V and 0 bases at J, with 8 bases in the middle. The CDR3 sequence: CASSRWDSGANVLTF. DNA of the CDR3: TGTGCCAGCAGCCGGTGGGACTCTGGGGCCAACGTCCTGACTTTC.

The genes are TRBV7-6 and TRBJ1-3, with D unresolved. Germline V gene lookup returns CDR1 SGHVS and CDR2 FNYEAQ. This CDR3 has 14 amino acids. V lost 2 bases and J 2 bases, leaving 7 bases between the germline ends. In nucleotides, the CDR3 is TGTGCCAGCAGCTTATTAGGTACTGGAAACACCATATATTTT. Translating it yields CASSLLGTGNTIYF.

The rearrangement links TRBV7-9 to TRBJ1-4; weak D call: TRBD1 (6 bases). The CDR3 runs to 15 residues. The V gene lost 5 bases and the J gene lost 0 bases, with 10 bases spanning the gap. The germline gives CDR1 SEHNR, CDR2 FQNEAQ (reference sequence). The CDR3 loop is CASSQGSSTNEKLFF. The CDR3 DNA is TGTGCCAGCAGCCAGGGGAGTTCAACTAATGAAAAACTGTTTTTT.

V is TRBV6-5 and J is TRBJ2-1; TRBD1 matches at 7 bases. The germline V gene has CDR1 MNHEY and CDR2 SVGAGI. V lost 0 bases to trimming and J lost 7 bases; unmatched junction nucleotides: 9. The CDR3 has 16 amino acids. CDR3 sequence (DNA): TGTGCCAGCAGTTACTCAATTGACAGGGTAGGGAATGAGCAGTTCTTC. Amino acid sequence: CASSYSIDRVGNEQFF.

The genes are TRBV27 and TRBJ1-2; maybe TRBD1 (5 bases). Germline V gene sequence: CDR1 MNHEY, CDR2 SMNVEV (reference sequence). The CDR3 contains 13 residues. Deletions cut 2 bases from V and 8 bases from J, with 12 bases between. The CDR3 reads CASSLMGLQGYTF. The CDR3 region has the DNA TGTGCCAGCAGTTTAATGGGACTTCAAGGCTACACCTTC.

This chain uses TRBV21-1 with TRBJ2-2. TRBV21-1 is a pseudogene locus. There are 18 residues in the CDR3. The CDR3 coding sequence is TGTGCCAGCAGCTCAAAGGCCAACGGGCTAAAGGGAACCGGGGAGCTGTTTTTT. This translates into CASSSKANGLKGTGELFF.

The CDR3 DNA is TGTGCCACCAATCCAGGGGGATCCGGAAACACCATATATTTT. Residues: CATNPGGSGNTIYF. V gene TRBV7-9 combines with J gene TRBJ1-3, with 7 bases lining up with TRBD1. Germline CDR1 SEHNR, CDR2 FQNEAQ (reference sequence). J was trimmed by 4 bases and V by 10 bases; bases with no gene match: 10. CDR3 length: 14 amino acids.

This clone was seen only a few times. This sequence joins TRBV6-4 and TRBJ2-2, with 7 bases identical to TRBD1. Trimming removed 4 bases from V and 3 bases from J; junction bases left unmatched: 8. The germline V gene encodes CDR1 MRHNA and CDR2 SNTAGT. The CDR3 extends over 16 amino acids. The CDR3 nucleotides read TGTGCCAGCAGTGGGGATAGGGGGCGCGACACCGGGGAGCTGTTTTTT. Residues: CASSGDRGRDTGELFF.

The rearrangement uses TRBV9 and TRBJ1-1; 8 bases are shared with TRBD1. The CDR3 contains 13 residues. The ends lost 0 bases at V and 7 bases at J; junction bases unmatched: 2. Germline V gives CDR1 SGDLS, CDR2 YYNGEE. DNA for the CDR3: TGTGCCAGCAGCGTAGCGACAGGGGTTGAAGCTTTCTTT. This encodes CASSVATGVEAFF. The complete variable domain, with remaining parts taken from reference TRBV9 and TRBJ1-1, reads DSGVTQTPKHLITATGQRVTLRCSPRSGDLSVYWYQQSLDQGLQFLIQYYNGEERAKGNILERFSAQQFPDLHSELNLSSLELGDSALYFCASSVATGVEAFFGQGTRLTVV.

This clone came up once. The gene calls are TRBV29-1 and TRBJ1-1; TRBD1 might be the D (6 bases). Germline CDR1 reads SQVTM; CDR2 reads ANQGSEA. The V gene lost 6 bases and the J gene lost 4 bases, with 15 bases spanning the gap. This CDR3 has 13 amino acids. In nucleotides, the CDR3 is TGCAGCGTAGGAAACAGGGCCGGCACTGAAGCTTTCTTT. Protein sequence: CSVGNRAGTEAFF.

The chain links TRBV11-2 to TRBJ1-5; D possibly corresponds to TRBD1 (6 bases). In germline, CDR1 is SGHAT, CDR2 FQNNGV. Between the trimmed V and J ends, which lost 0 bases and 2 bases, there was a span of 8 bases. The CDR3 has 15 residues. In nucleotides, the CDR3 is TGTGCCAGCAGCTTAGAGGGGGGCGGCAATCAGCCCCAGCATTTT. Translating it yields CASSLEGGGNQPQHF. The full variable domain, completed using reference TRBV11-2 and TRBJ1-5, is EAGVAQSPRYKIIEKRQSVAFWCNPISGHATLYWYQQILGQGPKLLIQFQNNGVVDDSQLPKDRFSAERLKGVDSTLKIQPAKLEDSAVYLCASSLEGGGNQPQHFGDGTRLSIL.

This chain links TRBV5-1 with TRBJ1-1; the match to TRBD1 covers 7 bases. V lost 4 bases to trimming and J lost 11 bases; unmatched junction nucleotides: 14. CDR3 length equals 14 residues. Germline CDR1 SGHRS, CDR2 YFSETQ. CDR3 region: CASSQGGPFLEAFF. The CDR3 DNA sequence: TGCGCCAGCAGCCAGGGGGGACCATTCTTGGAGGCTTTCTTT.

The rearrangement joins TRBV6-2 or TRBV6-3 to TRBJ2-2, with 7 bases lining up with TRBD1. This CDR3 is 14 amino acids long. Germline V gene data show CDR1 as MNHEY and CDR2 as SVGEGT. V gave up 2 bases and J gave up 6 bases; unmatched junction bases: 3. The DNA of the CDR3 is TGTGCCAGCAGTTACGGGCAGGGGGCCGGGGAGCTGTTTTTT. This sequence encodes CASSYGQGAGELFF.

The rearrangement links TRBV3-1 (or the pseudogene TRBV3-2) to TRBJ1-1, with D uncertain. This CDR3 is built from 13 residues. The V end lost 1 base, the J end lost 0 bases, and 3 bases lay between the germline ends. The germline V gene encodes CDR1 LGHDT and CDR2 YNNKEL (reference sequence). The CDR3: CASSQGLNTEAFF. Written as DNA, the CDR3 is TGTGCCAGCAGCCAAGGGCTGAACACTGAAGCTTTCTTT.

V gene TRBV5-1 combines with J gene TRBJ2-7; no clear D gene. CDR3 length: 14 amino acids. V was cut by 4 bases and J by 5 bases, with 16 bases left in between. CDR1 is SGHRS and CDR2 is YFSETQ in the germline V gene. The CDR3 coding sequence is TGCGCCAGCAGCCCCGAACCTCAGGTTCACGAGCAGTACTTC. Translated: CASSPEPQVHEQYF.

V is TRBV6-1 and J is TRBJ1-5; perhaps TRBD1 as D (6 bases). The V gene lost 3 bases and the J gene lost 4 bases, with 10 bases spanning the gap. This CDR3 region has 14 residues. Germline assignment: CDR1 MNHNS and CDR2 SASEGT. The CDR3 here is CASSEGGGNQPQHF. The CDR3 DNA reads TGTGCCAGCAGTGAGGGGGGCGGGAATCAGCCCCAGCATTTT.

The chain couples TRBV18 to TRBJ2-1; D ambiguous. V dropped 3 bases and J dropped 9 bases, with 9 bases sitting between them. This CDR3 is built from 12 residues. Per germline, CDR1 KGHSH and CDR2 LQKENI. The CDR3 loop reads CASSPGRGEQFF. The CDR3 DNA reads TGTGCCAGCTCACCCGGTCGTGGTGAGCAGTTCTTC.

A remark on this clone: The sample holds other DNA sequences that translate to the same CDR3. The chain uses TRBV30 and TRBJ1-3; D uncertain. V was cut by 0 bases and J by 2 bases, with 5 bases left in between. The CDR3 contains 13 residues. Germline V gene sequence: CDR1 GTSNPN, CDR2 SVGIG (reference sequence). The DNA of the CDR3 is TGTGCCTGGAGTGTGGGGACTGGAAACACCATATATTTT. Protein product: CAWSVGTGNTIYF.

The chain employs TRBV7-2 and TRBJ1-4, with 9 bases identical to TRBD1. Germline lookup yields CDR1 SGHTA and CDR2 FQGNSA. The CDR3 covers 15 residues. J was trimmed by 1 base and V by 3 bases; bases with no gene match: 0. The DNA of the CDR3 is TGTGCCAGCAGCTTGGACAGGGGAACTAATGAAAAACTGTTTTTT. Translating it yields CASSLDRGTNEKLFF.

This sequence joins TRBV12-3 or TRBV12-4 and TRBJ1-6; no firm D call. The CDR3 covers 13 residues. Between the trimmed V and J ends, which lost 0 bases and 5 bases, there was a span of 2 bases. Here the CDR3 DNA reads TGTGCCAGCAGTTTAGCGGATAATTCACCCCTCCACTTT. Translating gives CASSLADNSPLHF.

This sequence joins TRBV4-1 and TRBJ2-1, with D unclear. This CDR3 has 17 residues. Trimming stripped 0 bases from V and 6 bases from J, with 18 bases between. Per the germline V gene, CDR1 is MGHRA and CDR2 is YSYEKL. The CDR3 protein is CASSQDGIARILNEQFF. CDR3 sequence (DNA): TGCGCCAGCAGCCAAGATGGGATAGCTCGCATCCTCAATGAGCAGTTCTTC.

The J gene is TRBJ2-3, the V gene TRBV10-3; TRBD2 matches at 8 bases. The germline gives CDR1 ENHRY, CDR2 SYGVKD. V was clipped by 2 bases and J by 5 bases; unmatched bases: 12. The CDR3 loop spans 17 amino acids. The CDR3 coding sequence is TGTGCCATCAGTGAGGGGGGTAGCGGGGATGGGGAAGATACGCAGTATTTT. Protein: CAISEGGSGDGEDTQYF.

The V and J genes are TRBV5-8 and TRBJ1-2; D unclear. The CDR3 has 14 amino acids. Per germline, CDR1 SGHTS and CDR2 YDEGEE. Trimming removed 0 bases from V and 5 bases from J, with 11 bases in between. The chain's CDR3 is CASSLATGGYGYTF. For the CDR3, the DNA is TGTGCCAGCAGCTTGGCCACCGGAGGGTATGGCTACACCTTC.

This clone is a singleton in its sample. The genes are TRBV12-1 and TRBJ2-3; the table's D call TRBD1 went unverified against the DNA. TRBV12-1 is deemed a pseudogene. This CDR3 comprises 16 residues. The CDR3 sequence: CASSPLGLNSTDTQYF. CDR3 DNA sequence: TGTGCCAGCAGCCCCCTGGGGCTAAATAGCACAGATACGCAGTATTTT.

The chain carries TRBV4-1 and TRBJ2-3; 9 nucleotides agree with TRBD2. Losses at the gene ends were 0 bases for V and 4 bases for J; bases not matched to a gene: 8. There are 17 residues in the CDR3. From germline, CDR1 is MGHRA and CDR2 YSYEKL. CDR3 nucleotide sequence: TGCGCCAGCAGCCAAGATGGCGGCGGGGGGGCGGCAGATACGCAGTATTTT. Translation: CASSQDGGGGAADTQYF.